This T cell receptor beta chain was captured by sequencing in a study of identical twins. This CDR3 spans 15 amino acids. Germline assignment: CDR1 MNHEY and CDR2 SVGEGT. The V end lost 8 bases, the J end lost 0 bases, and 14 bases lay between the germline ends. TCRdb re-analysed the 5' RACE reads in MiXCR, keeping a single row per CDR3 protein. The table shows around 510,000 distinct CDR3 sequences, with roughly an eighth occurring only once. The sample also formed part of further work on yellow fever vaccine responses in identical twins.

The origin of this receptor is a woman aged 18-30 years in good health. The V call is TRBV6-2 or TRBV6-3, the J call TRBJ2-1, with D perhaps matching TRBD1 or TRBD2 (5 bases each). Sequenced: CD4+ T cells sorted from blood. As DNA, the CDR3 is TGTGCCAGCTCCCGGGGCTCGAGCTCCTACAATGAGCAGTTCTTC. As protein: CASSRGSSSYNEQFF.